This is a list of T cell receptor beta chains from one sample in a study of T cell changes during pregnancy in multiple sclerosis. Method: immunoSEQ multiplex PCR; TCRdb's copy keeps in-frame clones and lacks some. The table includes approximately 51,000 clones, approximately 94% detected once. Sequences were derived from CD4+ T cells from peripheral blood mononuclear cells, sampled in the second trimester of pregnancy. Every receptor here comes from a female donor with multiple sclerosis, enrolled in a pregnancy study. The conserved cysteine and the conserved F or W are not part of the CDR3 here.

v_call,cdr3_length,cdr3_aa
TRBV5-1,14,ASSPDGTGDGQPQH
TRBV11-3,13,ASSPGQGLKETQY
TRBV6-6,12,ASSPSRAGNTIY
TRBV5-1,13,ASSSTQGAEETQY
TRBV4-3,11,ASSQDLRDTIY
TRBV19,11,ASSRTGDEKLF
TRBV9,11,ASSVDRNYGYT
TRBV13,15,ASSSRPQGWGYNEQF
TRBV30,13,AWVLTGGNTGELF
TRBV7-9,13,ASSTLGQGGEGYT
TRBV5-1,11,ASSFPGEETQY
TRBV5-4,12,ASSPPGQNYGYT
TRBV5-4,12,ASSLAGQNYGYT
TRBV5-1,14,ASSQTLAGGYNEQF
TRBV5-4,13,ASSLGGHRGNIQY
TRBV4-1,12,ASSPASGSYEQY
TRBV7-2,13,ASSLAGTNTGELF
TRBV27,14,ASSPPGLAVQETQY
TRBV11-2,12,ASRGGTLSDKLF
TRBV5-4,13,ASSPRDRLQETQY
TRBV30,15,AWSAVHAGGPRDTQY
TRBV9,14,ASSVDRQSLKETQY
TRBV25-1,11,ASSFTGVSPLH
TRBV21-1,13,ASSKGQGGGNTIY
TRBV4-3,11,ASSQEGRDEQF
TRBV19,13,ASSSPGTGNQPQH
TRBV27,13,ASADRGLTPKTQY
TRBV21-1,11,ASIRGAHYEQY
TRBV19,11,ASTRGGYNGYT
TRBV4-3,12,ASSQERGSYGYT
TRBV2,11,ASSKGQNYEQY
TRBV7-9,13,ASSLPRQGSHEQY
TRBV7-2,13,ASSLGSGGSYEQY
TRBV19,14,ASSMLAGGPTDTQY
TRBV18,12,ASSPRTESYEQY
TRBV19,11,ASRGDRGVEQF
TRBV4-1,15,ASSQDWSGGGTDTQY
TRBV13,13,ASSSNRGVGNTIY
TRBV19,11,ASTPGTDYGYT
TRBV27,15,ASGIGRGRSGANVLT
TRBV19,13,ASRPQGGKNTEAF
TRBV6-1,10,ASTQEPEKLF
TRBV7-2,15,ASSLFRAGAISSPLH
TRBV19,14,ASSPPGRGLNSPLH
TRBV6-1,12,ASSDGGLAGELF
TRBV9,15,ASSVGAWVAGANEQF
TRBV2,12,ASSERVIYNEQF
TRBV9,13,ASSQLGQGNYEQY
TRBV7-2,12,ASSFGGPGNTIY
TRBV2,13,ASCLAYSGANVLT